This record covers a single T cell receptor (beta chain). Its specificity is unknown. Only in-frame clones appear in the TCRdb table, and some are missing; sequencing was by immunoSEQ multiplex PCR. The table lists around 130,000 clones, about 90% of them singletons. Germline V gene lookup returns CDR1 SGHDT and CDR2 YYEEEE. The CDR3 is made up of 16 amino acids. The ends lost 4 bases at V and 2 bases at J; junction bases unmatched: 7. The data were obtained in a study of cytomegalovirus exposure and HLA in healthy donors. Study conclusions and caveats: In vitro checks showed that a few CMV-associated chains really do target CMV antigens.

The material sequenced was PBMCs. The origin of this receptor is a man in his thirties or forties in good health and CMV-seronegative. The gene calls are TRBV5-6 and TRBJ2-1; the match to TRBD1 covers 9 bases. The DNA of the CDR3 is TGTGCCAGCAGCCTTCGCCGGGACAGGGCCTACAATGAGCAGTTCTTC. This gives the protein CASSLRRDRAYNEQFF.